These T cell receptor beta chains were read from a single sample in a study of CXCR3-negative and CXCR3-positive naive CD8 T cells. From the 5' RACE reads, TCRdb lists one entry per CDR3 protein and no DNA. Recorded here are 50,000 to 60,000 distinct CDR3 sequences; the top ten clones represent roughly 0.42%. Sequencing was performed on naive CXCR3- CD8+ T cells from blood. The receptors derive from a human donor in good health. Some clones in this sample may be carry-over from other donors' samples. Both conserved end residues are part of each CDR3.

v_call,j_call,cdr3_aa
TRBV15,TRBJ2-3,CATQAGRLSDTQYF
TRBV3-1,TRBJ2-1,CASSQDWGGAYFYNEQFF
TRBV6-2/TRBV6-3,TRBJ2-1,CASSYWQGNEQFF
TRBV6-4,TRBJ2-6,CASSETGTASGANVLTF
TRBV7-2,TRBJ2-7,CASSPYIGAGYEQYF
TRBV5-6,TRBJ2-1,CASSVTGTSGGQTYDEQFF
TRBV7-6,TRBJ2-5,CASSLAGGNRETQYF
TRBV27,TRBJ1-1,CASSRRTLNTEAFF
TRBV18,TRBJ2-1,CASSLSTGNYNEQFF
TRBV6-5,TRBJ2-5,CASSIAGGPETQYF
TRBV11-2,TRBJ2-1,CASSLEGLALSSYNEQFF
TRBV7-9,TRBJ2-1,CASSLDPTGSCNEQFF
TRBV10-3,TRBJ2-3,CAISGITQRGGRADTQYF
TRBV7-3,TRBJ2-2,CASSWGQNTGELFF
TRBV7-2,TRBJ1-5,CASSLSSGSNQPQHF
TRBV13,TRBJ1-2,CASSEYRYGYTF
TRBV20-1,TRBJ2-7,CSARGPPLDEQYF
TRBV14,TRBJ1-4,CASSQSGAPTNEKLFF
TRBV7-2,TRBJ2-1,CASSFLLSGEYNEQFF
TRBV7-2,TRBJ2-7,CASSLGGSWYEQYF
TRBV12-3/TRBV12-4,TRBJ2-3,CASSGTSTDTQYF
TRBV4-3,TRBJ1-4,CASSQDYRFSGEKLFF
TRBV2,TRBJ2-2,CASRWTSPTGELFF
TRBV6-2/TRBV6-3,TRBJ1-5,CASSYPGTGNQPQHF
TRBV2,TRBJ2-3,CASSGPQSGEADTQYF
TRBV7-2,TRBJ2-7,CASSSLTGQSYEQYF
TRBV29-1,TRBJ2-7,CSVILPEYEQYF
TRBV7-6,TRBJ1-1,CASSLAKGGNTEAFF
TRBV15,TRBJ2-5,CATSRSSRAQETQYF
TRBV6-5,TRBJ2-2,CASSPGTGELFF
TRBV6-2/TRBV6-3,TRBJ2-7,CASSWTMHEQYF
TRBV6-6,TRBJ1-1,CASSYLFIGGSNTEAFF
TRBV29-1,TRBJ1-4,CSALITGPQGENEKLFF
TRBV4-1,TRBJ2-7,CASSQEGTFSYEQYF
TRBV15,TRBJ2-5,CATSRVSVQGAQETQYF
TRBV5-1,TRBJ2-3,CASSSPSVSVDDTQYF
TRBV29-1,TRBJ2-7,CSATTGPYEQYF
TRBV7-9,TRBJ1-4,CASSSGTATNEKLFF
TRBV29-1,TRBJ1-1,CSVDPPRGARDTEAFF
TRBV5-1,TRBJ2-2,CASRYPRDTNTGELFF
TRBV12-3/TRBV12-4,TRBJ2-3,CASSSQGLSTDTQYF
TRBV21-1,TRBJ2-3,CASSKDFDGGMSTDTQYF
TRBV20-1,TRBJ1-4,CSARDLLSSRDPTTTNEKLFF
TRBV29-1,TRBJ2-7,CSVVGGRTYEQYF
TRBV9,TRBJ2-3,CASSVDGRGTDTQYF
TRBV20-1,TRBJ2-2,CSAGTFADGELFF